This T cell receptor (beta chain) stems from a study of regulatory T cells in long-lasting Graves disease. V was shortened by 3 bases and J by 4 bases, with 18 bases between the two germline ends. The CDR3 loop spans 16 amino acids. Germline-derived CDR1 and CDR2 are MDHEN and SYDVKM. Time point here: newly diagnosed GD, antithyroid drugs for less than 3 months. Researchers made the TCR library from RNA that was extracted from PBMCs. Libraries of TCR beta came from iRepertoire HTBI primers plus Arm-PCR of CDR3 regions. TCRdb processed the multiplex PCR reads anew with MiXCR; each CDR3 protein has one entry. This table holds 410,000 or so distinct CDR3 sequences, 14% to 15% found once. The same sample was also used in a study of T cells in Graves' hyperthyroidism and ophthalmopathy.

The source material was peripheral blood mononuclear cells (PBMCs), sampled at new diagnosis, from a patient treated with antithyroid drugs. This sequence joins TRBV28 and TRBJ1-2; tentative D call: TRBD1 (6 bases). The sequence was obtained from a woman aged 30 to 39 with Graves disease. In DNA, the CDR3 is TGTGCCAGCAGTTTCCGCCCAGGGGCGGGGGCCTATGGCTACACCTTC. Protein sequence: CASSFRPGAGAYGYTF.